This TCR beta chain came from a study of T-cell memory formation after mild COVID-19. Across the whole study: Among the donors, TCR clusters were largely specific to each donor. Study outcomes and limitations: Researchers found some responding clones in pre-infection memory, a sign that cross-reactive memory joined. Contracting clones from day 15 to 85 had balanced CD4/CD8; later expanders favoured CD4+.

The CDR3 totals 16 residues. Trimming pared 1 base from V and 2 bases from J, leaving 14 bases between. Germline loops: CDR1 LGHNA, CDR2 YSLEER. This clonotype was counted only a few times. The antigen is unknown. Constant-segment primers and 5'RACE yielded cDNA libraries for TCR alpha and TCR beta, each carrying sample barcodes and UMIs. TCRdb re-analysed the 5' RACE reads in MiXCR, keeping a single row per CDR3 protein. The repertoire holds a few hundred thousand distinct CDR3 sequences, with over 8.5% as singletons. The TCR was taken from a man aged 18 to 35 who had mild COVID-19 (a few samples of this study predate the infection). Cell type and time point are not known. Sequenced: PBMCs or a T cell subset sorted from them (not recorded which). The gene calls are TRBV4-3 and TRBJ1-1, with D maybe TRBD1 (5 bases). The CDR3 DNA reads TGCGCCAGCAGCCAAGCTTGGGCAGGGCCCAACACTGAAGCTTTCTTT. This translates into CASSQAWAGPNTEAFF.